The rows below give T cell receptor beta chains drawn from one sample of a study of response to subunit inactivated influenza vaccine. In TCRdb, the RT-PCR reads were re-called with MiXCR into one record per CDR3 protein. The repertoire holds about 780,000 distinct CDR3 sequences, with under 20% as singletons. Sequencing was performed on PBMCs from blood, taken roughly 5 days after vaccination. The receptors originated from a man in his fifties or sixties who received an inactivated influenza vaccine. Both conserved end residues are part of each CDR3. The D gene is left open where the match is weak. The size field is filled for only some rows; it gives once, few, many or a size class.

len: 15
v_gene: TRBV7-2
d_gene: .
abundance: .
j_gene: TRBJ1-1
CDR3nt: TGTGCCAGCAGCTTAATCACAGTCAAGAACACTGAAGCTTTCTTT
CDR3aa: CASSLITVKNTEAFF

len: 15
v_gene: TRBV6-2/TRBV6-3
d_gene: .
abundance: .
j_gene: TRBJ2-2
CDR3nt: TGTGCCAGCAGTTGGTGGGCCCACGGCACCGGGGAGCTGTTTTTT
CDR3aa: CASSWWAHGTGELFF

len: 14
v_gene: TRBV4-3
d_gene: .
abundance: few
j_gene: TRBJ2-1
CDR3nt: TGCGCCAGCAGCCAGACCGTGACAATGAATGAGCAGTTCTTC
CDR3aa: CASSQTVTMNEQFF

len: 14
v_gene: TRBV6-1
d_gene: .
abundance: .
j_gene: TRBJ1-4
CDR3nt: TGTGCCAGCAGTGACGGGGAATGGCGAGAAAAACTGTTTTTT
CDR3aa: CASSDGEWREKLFF

len: 19
v_gene: TRBV20-1
d_gene: TRBD1
abundance: few
j_gene: TRBJ1-5
CDR3nt: TGCAGTGCTAGAGAGAGGGTACAGGGGCGGATCCGGGACAATCAGCCCCAGCATTTT
CDR3aa: CSARERVQGRIRDNQPQHF

len: 13
v_gene: TRBV20-1
d_gene: .
abundance: many
j_gene: TRBJ2-7
CDR3nt: TGCAGTGCTACCCGGGGCATGCGGGACGAGCAGTACTTC
CDR3aa: CSATRGMRDEQYF

len: 15
v_gene: TRBV14
d_gene: .
abundance: .
j_gene: TRBJ2-3
CDR3nt: TGTGCCAGCAGCCAAGTCTTAGGGAACACAGATACGCAGTATTTT
CDR3aa: CASSQVLGNTDTQYF

len: 16
v_gene: TRBV5-6
d_gene: .
abundance: .
j_gene: TRBJ2-3
CDR3nt: TGTGCCAGCAGCTTGATTCCGACAGTGTTAACGAATACGCAGTATTTT
CDR3aa: CASSLIPTVLTNTQYF

len: 13
v_gene: TRBV6-5
d_gene: .
abundance: .
j_gene: TRBJ1-1
CDR3nt: TGTGCCAGCAGTTACTTCATCGGGTCTGAAGCTTTCTTT
CDR3aa: CASSYFIGSEAFF

len: 13
v_gene: TRBV12-3/TRBV12-4
d_gene: .
abundance: few
j_gene: TRBJ1-1
CDR3nt: TGTGCCAGCTCATATAGAGGGTTAACTGAAGCTTTCTTT
CDR3aa: CASSYRGLTEAFF

len: 16
v_gene: TRBV13
d_gene: TRBD2
abundance: .
j_gene: TRBJ2-1
CDR3nt: TGTGCCAGCAGCGCGTACGGGAGGGGGTCCTACAATGAGCAGTTCTTC
CDR3aa: CASSAYGRGSYNEQFF

len: 12
v_gene: TRBV20-1
d_gene: .
abundance: .
j_gene: TRBJ2-7
CDR3nt: TGCAGTGCTCGGGACGGACAATACGAGCAGTACTTC
CDR3aa: CSARDGQYEQYF

len: 13
v_gene: TRBV7-9
d_gene: .
abundance: few
j_gene: TRBJ2-7
CDR3nt: TGTGCCAGCAGTTATAATACAGGGAAGGAGCAGTACTTC
CDR3aa: CASSYNTGKEQYF

len: 14
v_gene: TRBV20-1
d_gene: .
abundance: few
j_gene: TRBJ1-1
CDR3nt: TGCAGTGCCAGCCCGGGACACAGGAACACTGAAGCTTTCTTT
CDR3aa: CSASPGHRNTEAFF

len: 15
v_gene: TRBV6-1
d_gene: TRBD2
abundance: few
j_gene: TRBJ2-4
CDR3nt: TGTGCCAGCAGCGGAGCGGGGGGGCCGCCGAACATTCAGTACTTC
CDR3aa: CASSGAGGPPNIQYF

len: 14
v_gene: TRBV10-1
d_gene: TRBD1
abundance: many
j_gene: TRBJ2-1
CDR3nt: TGCGCCAGCAGTGAGGGTGACAGGGGATATGAGCAGTTCTTC
CDR3aa: CASSEGDRGYEQFF

len: 19
v_gene: TRBV7-8
d_gene: TRBD1
abundance: few
j_gene: TRBJ2-4
CDR3nt: TGTGCCAGCAGCTCAACTGGGACAGGGACATCGGGAGCCAAAAACATTCAGTACTTC
CDR3aa: CASSSTGTGTSGAKNIQYF

len: 14
v_gene: TRBV15
d_gene: .
abundance: few
j_gene: TRBJ2-5
CDR3nt: TGTGCCGCCGGGGCAGCTAGCAGCCAAGAGACCCAGTACTTC
CDR3aa: CAAGAASSQETQYF

len: 14
v_gene: TRBV6-1
d_gene: TRBD1
abundance: .
j_gene: TRBJ2-7
CDR3nt: TGTGCCAGCAGTGTTGGAGCAGGGGGCGTCGAGCAGTACTTC
CDR3aa: CASSVGAGGVEQYF

len: 15
v_gene: TRBV20-1
d_gene: .
abundance: once
j_gene: TRBJ1-2
CDR3nt: TGCAGTGCTAGAGACTACCGGACGGGGGAGACGGGCTACACCTTC
CDR3aa: CSARDYRTGETGYTF

len: 17
v_gene: TRBV5-1
d_gene: TRBD2
abundance: .
j_gene: TRBJ2-1
CDR3nt: TGCGCCAGCAGCTTAGTCCGGACTAGCGGGACCATCTATGAGCAGTTCTTC
CDR3aa: CASSLVRTSGTIYEQFF

len: 15
v_gene: TRBV5-1
d_gene: TRBD2
abundance: few
j_gene: TRBJ2-3
CDR3nt: TGCGCCAGCGGGACTAGCGGGGACAGCACAGATACGCAGTATTTT
CDR3aa: CASGTSGDSTDTQYF

len: 17
v_gene: TRBV7-2
d_gene: .
abundance: few
j_gene: TRBJ2-3
CDR3nt: TGTGCCAGCAGCTTACACTGGCCGGGAGCCCGCACAGATACGCAGTATTTT
CDR3aa: CASSLHWPGARTDTQYF

len: 14
v_gene: TRBV5-1
d_gene: TRBD1
abundance: many
j_gene: TRBJ2-3
CDR3nt: TGCGCCAGCGCGACAGGGTCCCACACAGATACGCAGTATTTT
CDR3aa: CASATGSHTDTQYF